This T cell receptor (beta chain) was profiled in a study of CD8 T cells in Susac syndrome. RNA, at about 0.5 to 1 ug, was reverse transcribed with random hexamers. A multiplex approach, immunoSEQ multiplex PCR, amplified TCR beta CDR3 across 54 Vbeta and 13 Jbeta. Using its own MiXCR run on the immunoSEQ multiplex PCR reads, TCRdb lists one record per CDR3 protein. The table records fewer than 350,000 distinct CDR3 sequences, 89% of them present only once. The CDR3 runs 13 residues. The germline V and J ends were trimmed by 4 bases and 2 bases, with 7 bases remaining between them. From germline, CDR1 is MDHEN and CDR2 SYDVKM. Sequencing of TCR beta drew on CD8+ and CD4+ T cells from blood. Included as multiple sclerosis controls were treatment-naive patients who had stable or active relapsing-remitting disease. TEMRA cells were FACS-enriched, while CD8+ and CD4+ T cells were negatively isolated.

This sequence originates from a human donor with multiple sclerosis. The sequenced material came from CD8+ T cells from PBMCs. The chain has TRBV28 and TRBJ2-3; D not certain. The chain's CDR3 is CASSSRLTDTQYF. The DNA for the CDR3 is TGTGCCAGCAGTTCGAGGCTCACAGATACGCAGTATTTT.